This passage covers 6 T cell receptor beta chains from one sample sequenced in a study of blood T cell repertoires in COVID-19. The protocol was immunoSEQ multiplex PCR, while the TCRdb copy is restricted to in-frame clones and leaves out a portion. The sample consists of 80,000 or so clones, about 89% of them appearing once. The sample was peripheral blood. All receptors derive from a woman aged 60-75 years with acute or convalescent COVID-19.

The chain combines TRBV10-1 with TRBJ2-2; D perhaps matches TRBD2 (6 bases). Per the germline V gene, CDR1 is WNHNN and CDR2 is SYGVQD (reference sequence). V gave up 6 bases and J gave up 0 bases, with 11 bases separating them. The CDR3 has 15 amino acids. CDR3 nucleotides: TGCGCCAGCAGCCAGGGACTCTCGAACACCGGGGAGCTGTTTTTT. The encoded protein is CASSQGLSNTGELFF.

The chain carries TRBV12-3 or TRBV12-4 and TRBJ1-4; 7 bases align to TRBD1. V lost 6 bases and J lost 7; bases outside the gene matches: 5. The CDR3 has 13 residues. The CDR3 coding sequence is TGTGCCAGCAGGCTGACAGGGAGTGAAAAACTGTTTTTT. It encodes CASRLTGSEKLFF.

The V gene is TRBV7-2, the J gene TRBJ2-2, with TRBD1 matching over 8 bases. Looked up from germline, CDR1 is SGHTA and CDR2 is FQGNSA. V lost 4 bases and J lost 1; bases outside the gene matches: 5. This CDR3 contains 16 residues. CDR3 in amino acids: CASSSGQGWNTGELFF. CDR3 nucleotide sequence: TGTGCCAGCAGCTCCGGACAGGGTTGGAACACCGGGGAGCTGTTTTTT. The variable domain in full, with the rest retrieved from reference TRBV7-2 and TRBJ2-2, is GAGVSQSPSNKVTEKGKDVELRCDPISGHTALYWYRQSLGQGLEFLIYFQGNSAPDKSGLPSDRFSAERTGGSVSTLTIQRTQQEDSAVYLCASSSGQGWNTGELFFGEGSRLTVL.

V is TRBV24-1 and J is TRBJ2-3; TRBD2 agrees at 15 bases. CDR3 length: 19 residues. CDR1 KGHDR and CDR2 SFDVKD come from the germline V gene. The V gene end was trimmed by 2 bases and the J gene end by 6 bases; junction bases not matched to a gene: 11. CDR3 loop: CATSDSRTSGRAGMDTQYF. The CDR3 DNA sequence: TGTGCCACCAGTGATTCACGGACTAGCGGGAGGGCCGGAATGGATACGCAGTATTTT.

This clone appeared a single time. The gene calls are TRBV29-1 and TRBJ2-7; 7 bases agree with TRBD1. The germline V gene encodes CDR1 SQVTM and CDR2 ANQGSEA. The CDR3 is 14 residues long. Trimming removed 4 bases from V and 4 bases from J; junction bases left unmatched: 10. CDR3 bases: TGCAGCGTTGTACGCCAGGGGGAAAATTACGAGCAGTACTTC. It encodes CSVVRQGENYEQYF.

V usage is TRBV6-6 and J usage is TRBJ1-6; D is uncertain. Germline assignment: CDR1 MNHNY and CDR2 SVGAGI (reference sequence). Trimming stripped 0 bases from V and 10 bases from J, with 7 bases between. The CDR3 covers 13 residues. The CDR3 DNA reads as TGTGCCAGCAGTTACTCGCTACAGTCACCCCTCCACTTT. Protein: CASSYSLQSPLHF.